This T cell receptor (beta chain) was observed in a study of siplizumab effects on memory and regulatory T cells. Study observations and caveats: The diversity of naive T cells seemed greater than that of memory cells, and their alloresponse contribution seemed major. Few alloreactive clones mapped to unstimulated subsets.

Details on this clone: Its antigen is unknown. An end of the junction differs from the germline gene, which may be a read error.

This CDR3 region has 12 residues. The germline gives CDR1 SGHRS, CDR2 YFSETQ. Produced via immunoSEQ multiplex PCR; TCRdb's table is partial and in-frame only. The repertoire includes 90,000 to 140,000 clones, about 93% of them detected once, and around 0.32% sits in the top ten. The genes are TRBV5-1 and TRBJ2-4; D unclear. Sequenced material: CD4+ T cells sorted from blood. This clonotype originated in a human donor in good health. The CDR3 nucleotides read TGCGCCAGCAGCGACCCACCAAACTTTCAGTACTTC. Protein sequence: CASSDPPNFQYF.